A single sample gave rise to the 30 T cell receptor beta chains below, sequenced in a study of T cells in Graves' hyperthyroidism and ophthalmopathy. Amplified TCR beta CDR3 regions came from RNA transcripts. The TCR CDR3 was amplified in a first-round RT-PCR using the HTBI primer set. TCRdb used MiXCR to reprocess the multiplex PCR reads, holding one entry per CDR3 protein. Here the sample spans about 740,000 distinct CDR3 sequences, 11% to 15% being singletons. Sequenced material: blood. The receptors originated from a woman under 30 with Graves' hyperthyroidism.

The chain links TRBV20-1 to TRBJ2-5; a weak D match, TRBD1 (5 bases). Trimming took off 5 bases at V and 5 bases at J, with 21 bases between the two ends. This CDR3 has 15 residues. Germline V CDR1 and CDR2: DFQATT, SNEGSKA (reference sequence). CDR3 sequence: CSAQIHRGSGETQYF. In DNA form, the CDR3 reads TGCAGTGCTCAGATTCATAGGGGCTCCGGGGAGACCCAGTACTTC.

V gene TRBV29-1 combines with J gene TRBJ2-5; D call uncertain. V lost 5 bases to trimming and J lost 2 bases, with 9 bases between them. This CDR3 is built from 12 residues. The germline CDR1 and CDR2 sequences are SQVTM and ANQGSEA. CDR3 residues: CSVIGPQETQYF. The DNA of the CDR3 is TGCAGCGTTATAGGACCGCAAGAGACCCAGTACTTC.

The gene calls are TRBV7-6 and TRBJ2-4, with 10 bases matching TRBD1. The CDR3 extends over 15 amino acids. Germline loops: CDR1 SGHVS, CDR2 FNYEAQ. Trimming removed 6 bases from V and 5 bases from J; junction bases left unmatched: 7. Here the CDR3 DNA reads TGTGCCAGCAGTCTAGGGACAGGGGTCCAAAACATTCAGTACTTC. Amino acids: CASSLGTGVQNIQYF. The full variable domain, with the rest looked up from reference TRBV7-6 and TRBJ2-4, is GAGVSQSPRYKVTKRGQDVALRCDPISGHVSLYWYRQALGQGPEFLTYFNYEAQQDKSGLPNDRFSAERPEGSISTLTIQRTEQRDSAMYRCASSLGTGVQNIQYFGAGTRLSVL.

In its sample, this clonotype was seen many times. The rearrangement joins TRBV2 to TRBJ2-1; tentative D call: TRBD2 (6 bases). The CDR3 has 15 amino acids. V lost 2 bases, J lost 5 bases, and 13 bases lay in between. Germline assignment: CDR1 SNHLY and CDR2 FYNNEI. CDR3: CASSERLGGNNEQFF. As DNA, the CDR3 is TGTGCCAGCAGTGAACGGTTAGGAGGGAACAATGAGCAGTTCTTC. The whole variable domain, filled in from reference TRBV2 and TRBJ2-1, reads EPEVTQTPSHQVTQMGQEVILRCVPISNHLYFYWYRQILGQKVEFLVSFYNNEISEKSEIFDDQFSVERPDGSNFTLKIRSTKLEDSAMYFCASSERLGGNNEQFFGPGTRLTVL.

This clonotype was counted many times. This chain links TRBV12-3 or TRBV12-4 with TRBJ1-5; perhaps TRBD1 as D (5 bases). The CDR3 is made up of 13 amino acids. Trimming left V 3 bases short and J 4 bases short, with 7 bases between. CDR3 nucleotide sequence: TGTGCCAGCAGTTTCGGGGGAAATCAGCCCCAGCATTTT. Protein product: CASSFGGNQPQHF.

The genes are TRBV13 and TRBJ2-7; D remains unclear. The CDR3 consists of 16 residues. Trimming left V 1 base short and J 0 bases short, with 13 bases between. Germline loops: CDR1 PRHDT, CDR2 FYEKMQ (reference sequence). The CDR3 bases are TGTGCCAGCAGCTTAGAGCCAGGCACCAGCTCCTACGAGCAGTACTTC. It specifies CASSLEPGTSSYEQYF.

This clonotype appeared many times. The CDR3, as DNA: TGTGCCAGCAGCCCTAGCGAGCCGATCTCCTACGAGCAGTACTTC. Its protein product is CASSPSEPISYEQYF. The chain has TRBV7-2 and TRBJ2-7; D might be TRBD2 (6 bases). Trimming left V 5 bases short and J 0 bases short, with 14 bases between. Germline V lookup: CDR1 SGHTA, CDR2 FQGNSA. This CDR3 is 15 amino acids long.

This clonotype has a count of ten or more. The chain employs TRBV6-2 or TRBV6-3 and TRBJ2-7, with 7 bases aligning to TRBD1. Germline V CDR1 and CDR2: MNHEY, SVGEGT. This CDR3 has 15 amino acids. V lost 0 bases to trimming and J lost 2 bases; unmatched junction nucleotides: 4. This chain's CDR3 is CASSYSDRATYEQYF. CDR3 DNA sequence: TGTGCCAGCAGTTACTCCGACAGGGCGACCTACGAGCAGTACTTC.

This clonotype has ten or more counts. The J gene is TRBJ2-7, the V gene TRBV28, with 10 bases lining up with TRBD2. Germline trimming cut 6 bases from V and 4 bases from J; bases unmatched to any gene: 9. The germline gives CDR1 MDHEN, CDR2 SYDVKM. The CDR3 is 15 residues long. The CDR3 loop reads CASSSVAGGSYEQYF. CDR3 coding DNA: TGTGCCAGCAGCTCAGTAGCGGGAGGTTCTTACGAGCAGTACTTC.

The chain couples TRBV10-2 to TRBJ1-2, with D possibly TRBD1 on 6 matching bases. The CDR3 is 19 amino acids. V lost 4 bases, J lost 0 bases, and 24 bases lay in between. The germline CDR1 and CDR2 sequences are WSHSY and SAAADI. CDR3 residues: CASSASRQGFIGANYGYTF. DNA of the CDR3: TGCGCCAGCAGTGCGTCACGGCAGGGGTTCATAGGAGCTAACTATGGCTACACCTTC.

This clonotype was recorded at least ten times. The V and J genes are TRBV28 and TRBJ2-1; 9 positions match TRBD2. This CDR3 is 18 amino acids long. The V gene end was trimmed by 5 bases and the J gene end by 7 bases; junction bases not matched to a gene: 18. Germline V gene lookup returns CDR1 MDHEN and CDR2 SYDVKM. As DNA, the CDR3 is TGTGCCAGCAGTCCGTCTCCCACTAGCGGGCGTTGGAAAAATGAGCAGTTCTTC. It translates to CASSPSPTSGRWKNEQFF.

This clonotype was seen only a few times. V and J are TRBV15 and TRBJ2-7; 11 bases align to TRBD2. From germline, CDR1 is LNHNV and CDR2 YYDKDF (reference sequence). After removal of 5 bases from V and 5 bases from J, the junction contained 11 bases not matched to a gene. CDR3 length: 16 residues. The CDR3 bases are TGTGCCACCAGCCGACCTACTAGCGGGAGTGCCCACGAGCAGTACTTC. Its translation is CATSRPTSGSAHEQYF.

This clonotype was seen repeatedly, ten times or more. The J gene is TRBJ2-5, the V gene TRBV28, with D uncertain. The germline CDR1 and CDR2 sequences are MDHEN and SYDVKM. V lost 0 bases and J lost 1, with 6 bases in between. The length of the CDR3 is 14 residues. The CDR3 spells CASSLWVTQETQYF. The CDR3 coding sequence is TGTGCCAGCAGTTTATGGGTTACCCAAGAGACCCAGTACTTC. Full variable domain (outside the CDR3, taken from reference TRBV28 and TRBJ2-5): DVKVTQSSRYLVKRTGEKVFLECVQDMDHENMFWYRQDPGLGLRLIYFSYDVKMKEKGDIPEGYSVSREKKERFSLILESASTNQTSMYLCASSLWVTQETQYFGPGTRLLVL.

This clonotype has more than one count but fewer than ten. V and J are TRBV24-1 and TRBJ2-1; D might be TRBD2 (5 bases). This CDR3 is built from 13 residues. Germline V gene data show CDR1 as KGHDR and CDR2 as SFDVKD. Trimming shortened V by 0 bases and J by 10 bases, and 9 bases separated the two germline ends. CDR3 loop: CATSDLPAEEQFF. The CDR3 coding sequence is TGTGCCACCAGTGATTTGCCAGCGGAAGAGCAGTTCTTC.

In its sample, this clonotype was seen many times. The rearrangement uses TRBV3-1 and TRBJ1-1, with no clear D. The V gene's germline CDR1 is LGHDT and CDR2 YNNKEL (reference sequence). The CDR3 sequence is 12 residues long. Trimming cost V 5 bases and J 6 bases, with 10 bases left between them. This CDR3 reads CASSGVYAEAFF. CDR3 in DNA: TGTGCCAGCAGCGGAGTTTACGCTGAAGCTTTCTTT.

Ten or more counts support this clonotype. J is TRBJ2-7 and V is TRBV7-2; D ambiguous. CDR3 length equals 11 residues. V dropped 5 bases and J dropped 6 bases, with 8 bases sitting between them. Germline CDR1 SGHTA, CDR2 FQGNSA. This CDR3 reads CASSAGVEQYF. CDR3 DNA sequence: TGTGCCAGCAGCGCCGGTGTCGAGCAGTACTTC.

This clonotype was seen many times. The chain carries TRBV11-2 and TRBJ2-3, with 7 positions matching TRBD1. Germline V gene lookup returns CDR1 SGHAT and CDR2 FQNNGV. J lost 3 bases, V lost 5 bases, and 11 bases had no gene match. The CDR3 covers 16 residues. The CDR3 sequence is CASSPGQSLRTDTQYF. The CDR3 DNA sequence: TGTGCCAGCAGCCCGGGACAGAGTTTAAGGACAGATACGCAGTATTTT.

In regard to this clonotype: The conserved phenylalanine or tryptophan is not found at the CDR3 terminus, so this likely reflects a read error. The V and J genes are TRBV4-3 and TRBJ2-1; 7 bases line up with TRBD2. Germline V CDR1 and CDR2: LGHNA, YSLEER. The V and J ends lost 4 bases and 3 bases, in that order; junction bases with no gene match: 6. CDR3 length: 15 residues. CDR3 protein: CASSPGTIGYNEQFS. The CDR3 coding sequence is TGCGCCAGCAGCCCCGGGACTATTGGCTACAATGAGCAGTTCTCC.

This clonotype was seen just once. The V call is TRBV9, the J call TRBJ1-3; D remains unclear. V gave up 4 bases and J gave up 0 bases, with 14 bases separating them. The CDR3 covers 16 residues. Germline assignment: CDR1 SGDLS and CDR2 YYNGEE. CDR3 region: CASSPPRPSSGNTIYF. The CDR3 bases are TGTGCCAGCAGCCCTCCTAGGCCGAGCTCTGGAAACACCATATATTTT.

This clonotype has a count of ten or more. The chain uses TRBV4-1 and TRBJ2-5, with 11 positions matching TRBD2. Trimming removed 1 base from V and 2 bases from J; junction bases left unmatched: 6. CDR1 and CDR2 (germline): MGHRA, YSYEKL. CDR3 length equals 17 residues. The chain's CDR3 is CASSQAGLAGPQETQYF. The CDR3 DNA is TGCGCCAGCAGCCAAGCTGGACTAGCGGGCCCGCAAGAGACCCAGTACTTC.

This clonotype occurred many times. The V and J genes are TRBV4-1 and TRBJ2-3, with D perhaps being TRBD1 or TRBD2 (5 bases each). Germline lookup yields CDR1 MGHRA and CDR2 YSYEKL. CDR3 size: 17 residues. The ends were cut back, 2 bases at V and 4 bases at J, with 19 bases in the middle. This CDR3 reads CASSQTGAGKPADTQYF. The CDR3 coding sequence is TGCGCCAGCAGCCAAACCGGGGCAGGGAAGCCTGCAGATACGCAGTATTTT.

The rearrangement links TRBV5-4 to TRBJ2-2; the D gene is possibly TRBD2 (5 bases). V was pared by 0 bases and J by 4 bases, with 13 bases between. Germline lookup yields CDR1 SGHNT and CDR2 YYREEE (reference sequence). The CDR3 runs to 16 residues. CDR3 residues: CASSLGVLESTGELFF. The CDR3 DNA reads TGTGCCAGCAGCTTGGGTGTACTAGAAAGCACCGGGGAGCTGTTTTTT.

This clonotype was seen a handful of times. The rearrangement joins TRBV7-9 to TRBJ1-1, with no clear D. The CDR3 sequence is 13 residues long. Germline V CDR1 and CDR2: SEHNR, FQNEAQ (reference sequence). V lost 1 base and J lost 5, with 8 bases in between. The CDR3 protein is CASSLGTGTEAFF. The CDR3 nucleotides read TGTGCCAGCAGCTTAGGGACGGGGACTGAAGCTTTCTTT.

This clonotype appeared many times. V gene TRBV20-1 combines with J gene TRBJ2-3; unclear D gene. Trimming removed 4 bases from V and 2 bases from J, with 10 bases in between. This CDR3 is built from 13 residues. Germline CDR1 DFQATT, CDR2 SNEGSKA (reference sequence). The CDR3 DNA reads TGCAGTGCTACAATGCCGATCACAGATACGCAGTATTTT. Protein product: CSATMPITDTQYF.

As concerns this clonotype: The conserved final phenylalanine or tryptophan is absent from the CDR3, which likely points to a read error. Written as DNA, the CDR3 is TGTGCCAGTAGTAGGGACAGGGCATACAATCAGCCCCAGCATCTT. Its protein is CASSRDRAYNQPQHL. The chain is built from TRBV19 and TRBJ1-5; 9 positions agree with TRBD1. This CDR3 contains 15 residues. CDR1 and CDR2 from the germline V gene are LNHDA and SQIVND (reference sequence). V was clipped by 4 bases and J by 3 bases; unmatched bases: 4.

This clonotype was seen ten or more times. The chain links TRBV27 to TRBJ2-5; D may be TRBD1 or TRBD2 (5 bases each). V shed 5 bases and J shed 4 bases, with 17 bases lying between them. The CDR3 contains 15 residues. CDR1 MNHEY and CDR2 SMNVEV come from the germline V gene (reference sequence). The CDR3 sequence is CASSPTPGGTETQYF. The CDR3 DNA reads TGTGCCAGCAGTCCAACCCCTGGGGGAACAGAGACCCAGTACTTC.

There are many counts of this clonotype. The chain carries TRBV12-3 or TRBV12-4 and TRBJ1-2, with D possibly being TRBD1 (5 bases). The length of the CDR3 is 15 residues. Trimming shortened V by 3 bases and J by 4 bases, and 15 bases separated the two germline ends. The CDR3: CASSFRDRGGYGYTF. The CDR3 DNA reads as TGTGCCAGCAGTTTTCGGGACCGGGGGGGCTATGGCTACACCTTC.

This clonotype was detected many times. The gene calls are TRBV27 and TRBJ2-5; 7 bases line up with TRBD2. Germline CDR1 reads MNHEY; CDR2 reads SMNVEV (reference sequence). The CDR3 is 16 residues long. J was trimmed by 5 bases and V by 3 bases; bases with no gene match: 12. Here the CDR3 DNA reads TGTGCCAGCAGTTTCAGTTGGGGGGATAGCGGGGAGACCCAGTACTTC. Translated, it gives CASSFSWGDSGETQYF.

This clonotype was observed a few times. The CDR3 DNA reads as TGTGCCTGGAGTCTTAGCGGGCCGTACGAGCAGTACTTC. Encoded protein: CAWSLSGPYEQYF. This sequence joins TRBV30 and TRBJ2-7; 7 bases align to TRBD2. J was trimmed by 4 bases and V by 2 bases; bases with no gene match: 5. The CDR3 consists of 13 residues. Per germline, CDR1 GTSNPN and CDR2 SVGIG (reference sequence).

Of note for this clonotype: One end of the junction varies from germline; a read error may be responsible. The genes are TRBV12-3 or TRBV12-4 and TRBJ2-1; 10 bases line up with TRBD2. The CDR3 length is 15 residues. The CDR3 DNA is TGTGCCAGCAGTGTAGCGGGAGGAGCCCTCAATGAGCAGTTCTTC. It codes for CASSVAGGALNEQFF.